The 7 T cell receptor beta chains in this list originate from one sample, sequenced in a study of control samples from healthy donors and cancer patients. Clones were read by immunoSEQ multiplex PCR, and TCRdb kept only the in-frame ones, dropping some. Counted here are roughly 180,000 clones, around 92% occurring once; the ten biggest clones make up 2% to 2.5%. The specimen was blood. These receptors all stem from a woman in her 40s in good health.

The rearrangement uses TRBV6-5 and TRBJ2-5; weak D call: TRBD2 (5 bases). V was trimmed by 4 bases and J by 5 bases, leaving 17 bases between them. In germline, CDR1 is MNHEY, CDR2 SVGAGI. The CDR3 is made up of 15 amino acids. The CDR3 coding sequence is TGTGCCAGCAGTTTTTACCGGACCCGCGGGGAGACCCAGTACTTC. This translates into CASSFYRTRGETQYF.

The chain carries TRBV6-6 and TRBJ1-2; 7 positions agree with TRBD1. Trimming removed 2 bases from V and 6 bases from J; junction bases left unmatched: 6. Germline loops: CDR1 MNHNY, CDR2 SVGAGI (reference sequence). The CDR3 contains 14 residues. The CDR3 reads CASSYQDRDDGYTF. The CDR3 nucleotides read TGTGCCAGCAGTTACCAAGACAGGGACGATGGCTACACCTTC.

The chain has TRBV9 and TRBJ2-2, with no clear D. This CDR3 region has 12 residues. The V gene's germline CDR1 is SGDLS and CDR2 YYNGEE. Trimming took off 0 bases at V and 7 bases at J, with 4 bases between the two ends. The CDR3 loop is CASSVAVGELFF. CDR3 in DNA: TGTGCCAGCAGCGTAGCCGTCGGGGAGCTGTTTTTT.

The chain recombines TRBV5-1 with TRBJ1-5; a possible D gene is TRBD1 (5 bases). Germline CDR1 SGHRS, CDR2 YFSETQ. Trimming shortened V by 4 bases and J by 7 bases, and 12 bases separated the two germline ends. The CDR3 length is 13 residues. Here the CDR3 reads CASSLTGGQPQHF. The CDR3, as DNA: TGCGCCAGCAGCCTCACGGGGGGACAGCCCCAGCATTTT. The entire variable domain, with the rest obtained from reference TRBV5-1 and TRBJ1-5, is as follows: KAGVTQTPRYLIKTRGQQVTLSCSPISGHRSVSWYQQTPGQGLQFLFEYFSETQRNKGNFPGRFSGRQFSNSRSEMNVSTLELGDSALYLCASSLTGGQPQHFGDGTRLSIL.

This chain joins TRBV6-6 and TRBJ2-1, with a weak D call TRBD2 (7 bases). The CDR3 is made up of 14 amino acids. V shed 7 bases and J shed 4 bases, with 14 bases lying between them. Germline CDR1 and CDR2: MNHNY and SVGAGI (reference sequence). For the CDR3, the DNA is TGTGCCAGCACATTGGGAGGGGGGTACAATGAGCAGTTCTTC. Translating gives CASTLGGGYNEQFF.

V usage is TRBV11-2 and J usage is TRBJ1-6; D not certain. The CDR3 is 14 amino acids. The V gene lost 6 bases and the J gene lost 7 bases, with 13 bases spanning the gap. CDR1 is SGHAT and CDR2 is FQNNGV in the germline V gene. In DNA form, the CDR3 reads TGTGCCAGCAGTCACAACGTGGGGAATTCACCCCTCCACTTT. Protein: CASSHNVGNSPLHF.

This chain uses TRBV19 with TRBJ1-2; 8 nucleotides agree with TRBD1. V shed 8 bases, J shed 2 bases, and the junction held 4 bases outside the gene matches. Germline V gene lookup returns CDR1 LNHDA and CDR2 SQIVND (reference sequence). The CDR3 spans 13 residues. The CDR3: CASSDRANYGYTF. In DNA form, the CDR3 reads TGTGCCAGTTCGGACAGGGCGAACTATGGCTACACCTTC. Full variable domain (outside the CDR3, taken from reference TRBV19 and TRBJ1-2): DGGITQSPKYLFRKEGQNVTLSCEQNLNHDAMYWYRQDPGQGLRLIYYSQIVNDFQKGDIAEGYSVSREKKESFPLTVTSAQKNPTAFYLCASSDRANYGYTFGSGTRLTVV.